This T cell receptor (beta chain) was sequenced for a study of cytomegalovirus exposure and HLA in healthy donors. It was with 60 Vbeta and 13 Jbeta primers that the PCR ran. The repertoire was sequenced with immunoSEQ multiplex PCR; TCRdb's copy has only in-frame clones and lacks some. Among about 130,000 clones listed, around four fifths were seen once. This clone was seen more than once but under ten times. Its antigen is not identified. Study-wide points: TCR beta chain V- and J-gene trimming was linked, in a later analysis, to a missense variant in DCLRE1C.

Germline V gene data show CDR1 as MDHEN and CDR2 as SYDVKM. The CDR3 is 15 amino acids. Trimming left V 6 bases short and J 0 bases short, with 14 bases between. Material for sequencing was PBMCs. The source is a man aged 25-45 years in good health. The V gene is TRBV28, the J gene TRBJ2-5, with a tentative D call TRBD2 (6 bases). The CDR3 region is CASRAAGSYQETQYF. The CDR3 coding sequence is TGTGCCAGCAGGGCCGCGGGATCGTACCAAGAGACCCAGTACTTC.